These 14 T cell receptor beta chains came from one sample sequenced in a study of blood T cell repertoires in COVID-19. Using immunoSEQ multiplex PCR, the repertoire was profiled, and TCRdb retains in-frame clones only, with some absent. The table lists 490,000 or so clones, about nine tenths of them singletons. Sequenced: PBMCs or T cells enriched from blood (not recorded which). The receptors stem from a woman aged 60-75 years who had recovered from COVID-19.

The CDR3, as DNA: TGTGCCAGCAGCTCGGACAGGGGAGCGATGAACACTGAAGCTTTCTTT. This sequence encodes CASSSDRGAMNTEAFF. This chain links TRBV5-4 with TRBJ1-1, with 9 bases identical to TRBD1. Trimming cost V 3 bases and J 0 bases; bases outside gene matches: 6. The CDR3 covers 16 residues. Germline V gene lookup returns CDR1 SGHNT and CDR2 YYREEE (reference sequence).

Of note for this clone: The same CDR3 is also encoded by other DNA sequences in this sample. V and J are TRBV9 and TRBJ2-7; 7 bases agree with TRBD1. V shed 0 bases, J shed 2 bases, and the junction held 2 bases outside the gene matches. Germline CDR1 and CDR2: SGDLS and YYNGEE. The CDR3 is made up of 14 amino acids. CDR3 sequence (DNA): TGTGCCAGCAGCGTAGAGGACAGGCCCTACGAGCAGTACTTC. Translating gives CASSVEDRPYEQYF.

The gene calls are TRBV6-5 and TRBJ1-5, with D unclear. Trimming took off 7 bases at V and 2 bases at J, with 12 bases between the two ends. The CDR3 is 14 residues long. Germline-derived CDR1 and CDR2 are MNHEY and SVGAGI. The CDR3 is CASNSGVGNQPQHF. The CDR3 region has the DNA TGTGCCAGCAATTCCGGGGTTGGCAATCAGCCCCAGCATTTT.

The chain recombines TRBV28 with TRBJ1-4; D perhaps matches TRBD1 (5 bases). There are 15 residues in the CDR3. Trimming removed 4 bases from V and 0 bases from J, with 9 bases in between. CDR1 is MDHEN, CDR2 SYDVKM, per germline. CDR3 amino acids: CASSSGRSTNEKLFF. CDR3 nucleotides: TGTGCCAGCAGTTCAGGGCGATCAACTAATGAAAAACTGTTTTTT.

The rearrangement links TRBV7-9 to TRBJ2-1; tentatively, D is TRBD2 (6 bases). The CDR3 is 13 residues long. Per germline, CDR1 SEHNR and CDR2 FQNEAQ (reference sequence). V shed 3 bases and J shed 7 bases, with 10 bases lying between them. This CDR3 reads CASSLEGFNEQFF. DNA of the CDR3: TGTGCCAGCAGCTTGGAGGGGTTTAATGAGCAGTTCTTC.

This chain links TRBV5-1 with TRBJ1-1; no clear D gene. The V gene lost 2 bases and the J gene lost 5 bases, with 13 bases spanning the gap. CDR1 and CDR2 from the germline V gene are SGHRS and YFSETQ. The length of the CDR3 is 14 residues. CDR3 sequence (DNA): TGCGCCAGCAGCTTAAGGTTCGGAGGGACTGAAGCTTTCTTT. Translation: CASSLRFGGTEAFF.

This clone was observed a handful of times. This chain links TRBV5-1 with TRBJ2-3, with 7 positions matching TRBD2. Germline V gives CDR1 SGHRS, CDR2 YFSETQ. V shed 0 bases and J 2 bases; nucleotides not matched to a gene: 6. The CDR3 length is 16 residues. This CDR3 is CASSLGPTSPTDTQYF. Here the CDR3 DNA reads TGCGCCAGCAGCTTGGGACCGACTAGCCCCACAGATACGCAGTATTTT.

The chain joins TRBV6-5 to TRBJ1-2; D is perhaps TRBD1 (5 bases). V dropped 7 bases and J dropped 8 bases, with 17 bases sitting between them. The CDR3 runs 13 residues. CDR1 is MNHEY, CDR2 SVGAGI, per germline. The CDR3 bases are TGTGCCAGCAACTCCGACAGAAAGGGCGGCTACACCTTC. This sequence encodes CASNSDRKGGYTF.

DNA of the CDR3: TGTGCCAGCAGCTCCGGGTTATACACCGGGGAGCTGTTTTTT. This sequence encodes CASSSGLYTGELFF. The chain combines TRBV7-2 with TRBJ2-2; D call uncertain. Trimming removed 4 bases from V and 3 bases from J, with 9 bases in between. From germline, CDR1 is SGHTA and CDR2 FQGNSA. This CDR3 region has 14 residues.

The rearrangement links TRBV7-6 to TRBJ2-2; the D gene is possibly TRBD2 (5 bases). The germline CDR1 and CDR2 sequences are SGHVS and FNYEAQ. The ends were cut back, 1 base at V and 2 bases at J, with 11 bases in the middle. This CDR3 is built from 16 residues. The CDR3 coding sequence is TGTGCCAGCAGCTTAGGCCCCCGGACTAACACCGGGGAGCTGTTTTTT. This codes for CASSLGPRTNTGELFF.

This chain links TRBV5-1 with TRBJ1-2, with 10 bases matching TRBD1. Per germline, CDR1 SGHRS and CDR2 YFSETQ. J gave up 3 bases and V 0 bases, and 8 bases lay outside the gene matches. This CDR3 region has 17 residues. CDR3 region: CASSLAGLDRGDYGYTF. CDR3 DNA sequence: TGCGCCAGCAGCTTGGCGGGATTGGACAGGGGGGACTATGGCTACACCTTC.

V gene TRBV7-9 combines with J gene TRBJ1-4, with D possibly being TRBD1 (5 bases). CDR1 is SEHNR and CDR2 is FQNEAQ in the germline V gene (reference sequence). V shed 6 bases and J shed 8 bases, with 16 bases lying between them. The CDR3 runs 14 residues. The CDR3 sequence: CASSRDFGEEKLFF. In DNA, the CDR3 is TGTGCCAGCAGTCGGGACTTTGGTGAGGAAAAACTGTTTTTT.

The rearrangement links TRBV25-1 to TRBJ2-3; D not resolved. The CDR3 has 14 residues. Germline V CDR1 and CDR2: MGHDK, SYGVNS. V shed 0 bases and J shed 11 bases, with 15 bases lying between them. CDR3 amino acids: CASSEYAALDGQYF. CDR3 bases: TGTGCCAGCAGTGAATACGCGGCCCTCGATGGGCAGTATTTT. Full variable domain (missing parts from reference TRBV25-1 and TRBJ2-3): EADIYQTPRYLVIGTGKKITLECSQTMGHDKMYWYQQDPGMELHLIHYSYGVNSTEKGDLSSESTVSRIRTEHFPLTLESARPSHTSQYLCASSEYAALDGQYFGPGTRLTVL.

The chain recombines TRBV18 with TRBJ1-2; the match to TRBD1 covers 8 bases. The germline gives CDR1 KGHSH, CDR2 LQKENI. Trimming removed 8 bases from V and 2 bases from J; junction bases left unmatched: 13. CDR3 length: 16 amino acids. In DNA, the CDR3 is TGTGCCAGCGCAGGTACCGGGACAGGATTCAACTATGGCTACACCTTC. It yields the protein CASAGTGTGFNYGYTF.